This T cell receptor beta chain is drawn from a study of blood T cell repertoires in COVID-19. Whole-study context: Whether acute or convalescent, the COVID-19 samples came from the United States, Italy and Spain. T cells, B-cell-depleted T cells, or PBMCs supplied cDNA or gDNA.

The CDR3 sequence is 15 residues long. V was pared by 5 bases and J by 6 bases, with 7 bases of the junction left unmatched. Germline V lookup: CDR1 SGHVS, CDR2 FQNEAQ. The table came from immunoSEQ multiplex PCR; TCRdb's copy has only in-frame clones and leaves some out. Of almost 250,000 clones in the sample, roughly 90% were seen once. The TCR sequence derives from a woman in her twenties or thirties who had recovered from COVID-19. This chain links TRBV7-8 with TRBJ2-7, with 13 bases that match TRBD2. Sample: PBMCs or T cells enriched from blood (not recorded which). CDR3 coding DNA: TGTGCCAGCAGCCTCGGGACTAGCGGGATTCCCGAGCAGTACTTC. Residues: CASSLGTSGIPEQYF.